The rows below give T cell receptor beta chains drawn from one sample of a study of T cells expressing NK-cell markers. TCRdb derives one entry per CDR3 protein from the 5' RACE reads, leaving out DNA. The sample shows around 260,000 distinct CDR3 sequences, and roughly 4.2% sits with its ten largest clones. The sample was blood T cells: a sorted CD56 or NKG2C T cell subset, CD4+ or CD8+ T cells, or bulk PBMC T cells (not recorded which). These receptors all stem from a woman aged 18 to 69 in good health. The CDR3 runs from the conserved cysteine through the conserved F or W. The order of the fields is J gene, V gene, CDR3 protein.

j_gene: TRBJ2-5
v_gene: TRBV5-1
CDR3aa: CASARGTGSEETQYF

j_gene: TRBJ2-3
v_gene: TRBV30
CDR3aa: CAWSADSLTDTQYF

j_gene: TRBJ2-1
v_gene: TRBV4-3
CDR3aa: CASSHPGLPQFF

j_gene: TRBJ2-2
v_gene: TRBV6-5
CDR3aa: CASSYPGHAGELFF

j_gene: TRBJ2-1
v_gene: TRBV10-3
CDR3aa: CAISESYNEQFF

j_gene: TRBJ2-1
v_gene: TRBV12-3/TRBV12-4
CDR3aa: CASGQGPGSSEQFF

j_gene: TRBJ1-1
v_gene: TRBV18
CDR3aa: CASSPPDNTEAFF

j_gene: TRBJ1-1
v_gene: TRBV12-3/TRBV12-4
CDR3aa: CASSWGGKPEAFF

j_gene: TRBJ1-1
v_gene: TRBV7-9
CDR3aa: CASSLVTQGWTFF

j_gene: TRBJ2-3
v_gene: TRBV5-1
CDR3aa: CASSSFDMDTQYF

j_gene: TRBJ2-3
v_gene: TRBV5-1
CDR3aa: CASSRRARGNPPDTQYF

j_gene: TRBJ1-2
v_gene: TRBV20-1
CDR3aa: CSARDRSRGYTF

j_gene: TRBJ2-5
v_gene: TRBV7-9
CDR3aa: CASTLEVLSGTQYF

j_gene: TRBJ2-3
v_gene: TRBV24-1
CDR3aa: CATSDSTSGVDTQYF

j_gene: TRBJ2-7
v_gene: TRBV28
CDR3aa: CASVVRDRTYEQYF

j_gene: TRBJ2-5
v_gene: TRBV14
CDR3aa: CASSQDSGYQETQYF